One sample yielded the 17 T cell receptor beta chains listed below, sequenced in a study of T cells after yellow fever vaccination. TCRdb ran MiXCR on the 5' RACE reads and lists one entry per CDR3 protein. The sample carries about 75,000 distinct CDR3 sequences, under 9.5% recorded once. The specimen was CD8+ T cells sorted from PBMCs, collected roughly 10 days after the first yellow fever vaccination. The receptor source for this set is a man between 18 and 35 years old who received the YFV17D yellow fever vaccine.

V is TRBV4-1 and J is TRBJ2-1; TRBD1 or TRBD2 may be the D gene (5 bases each). V was clipped by 3 bases and J by 5 bases, with 11 bases between them. Germline CDR1 MGHRA, CDR2 YSYEKL. This CDR3 is built from 14 residues. CDR3 protein: CASSHVGAHNEQFF. CDR3 bases: TGCGCCAGCAGCCACGTCGGGGCACACAATGAGCAGTTCTTC.

This clonotype was seen many times. The gene calls are TRBV5-1 and TRBJ2-1, with D maybe TRBD1 (6 bases). The CDR3 totals 14 residues. The V gene lost 0 bases and the J gene lost 5 bases, with 9 bases spanning the gap. The germline V gene has CDR1 SGHRS and CDR2 YFSETQ. The DNA for the CDR3 is TGCGCCAGCAGCTTGGCGACAGGAAACAATGAGCAGTTCTTC. It yields the protein CASSLATGNNEQFF.

The table lists this clonotype with a few counts. This chain connects TRBV6-1 to TRBJ2-7, with D possibly being TRBD2 (5 bases). The CDR3 has 13 amino acids. CDR1 MNHNS and CDR2 SASEGT come from the germline V gene. Deletions cut 2 bases from V and 5 bases from J, with 10 bases between. CDR3 sequence: CASSESGFHEQYV. The CDR3 DNA reads as TGTGCCAGCAGTGAAAGCGGCTTCCACGAGCAGTACGTC.

This clonotype was observed at least ten times. V usage is TRBV4-1 and J usage is TRBJ2-5; a possible D gene is TRBD2 (5 bases). Germline V gene data show CDR1 as MGHRA and CDR2 as YSYEKL. Trimming took off 4 bases at V and 5 bases at J, with 17 bases between the two ends. The CDR3 has 15 residues. CDR3 DNA sequence: TGCGCCAGCAGCCCCGAGCCGGGAAGCAAGGAGACCCAGTACTTC. This translates into CASSPEPGSKETQYF.

In its sample, this clonotype was seen a few times. This chain connects TRBV6-5 to TRBJ2-7, with D unresolved. CDR1 is MNHEY and CDR2 is SVGAGI in the germline V gene. The CDR3 totals 14 residues. Trimming removed 2 bases at V and 2 bases at J, with 10 bases between. CDR3 loop: CASSYGDGTYEQYF. The CDR3 coding sequence is TGTGCCAGCAGTTACGGCGACGGTACCTACGAGCAGTACTTC.

This clonotype was seen many times. V and J are TRBV20-1 and TRBJ2-1, with 9 bases aligning to TRBD2. This CDR3 region has 17 residues. With V trimmed by 0 bases and J by 2 bases, 8 bases remained unmatched. Germline loops: CDR1 DFQATT, CDR2 SNEGSKA (reference sequence). CDR3 sequence: CSARDSLAGMAYNEQFF. CDR3 DNA: TGCAGTGCTAGAGACTCCCTAGCGGGAATGGCCTACAATGAGCAGTTCTTC.

V and J are TRBV23-1 and TRBJ2-5, with TRBD2 matching over 11 bases. TRBV23-1 falls under the ORF class, with uncertain function. This CDR3 contains 20 residues. Trimming removed 3 bases from V and 2 bases from J; junction bases left unmatched: 17. CDR3 protein: CASSHRPAPLRLAGQETQYF. The CDR3 DNA sequence: TGCGCCAGCAGTCATCGCCCCGCTCCCTTAAGACTAGCGGGGCAAGAGACCCAGTACTTC.

The V and J genes are TRBV10-2 and TRBJ2-7; D is undetermined. There are 13 residues in the CDR3. The V gene's germline CDR1 is WSHSY and CDR2 SAAADI. V was shortened by 3 bases and J by 0 bases, with 6 bases between the two germline ends. In nucleotides, the CDR3 is TGCGCCAGCAGTGATACACTCTCCTACGAGCAGTACTTC. It encodes CASSDTLSYEQYF.

This clonotype was seen ten or more times. The chain has TRBV29-1 and TRBJ1-4; D gene ambiguous. Germline CDR1 reads SQVTM; CDR2 reads ANQGSEA. Trimming shortened V by 3 bases and J by 2 bases, and 10 bases separated the two germline ends. The CDR3 runs 14 residues. This CDR3 is CSVDGEGTNEKLFF. CDR3 coding DNA: TGCAGCGTTGACGGGGAGGGTACTAATGAAAAACTGTTTTTT.

V gene TRBV2 combines with J gene TRBJ1-5; D call uncertain. The CDR3 sequence is 15 residues long. CDR1 and CDR2 (germline): SNHLY, FYNNEI. The ends were cut back, 3 bases at V and 4 bases at J, with 13 bases in the middle. CDR3 coding DNA: TGTGCCAGCAGTGATTCCTCCACCAGGAATCAGCCCCAGCATTTT. It yields the protein CASSDSSTRNQPQHF. Based on the CDR3 plus reference TRBV2 and TRBJ1-5, the full variable domain is EPEVTQTPSHQVTQMGQEVILRCVPISNHLYFYWYRQILGQKVEFLVSFYNNEISEKSEIFDDQFSVERPDGSNFTLKIRSTKLEDSAMYFCASSDSSTRNQPQHFGDGTRLSIL.

This clonotype was found many times. This chain uses TRBV11-2 with TRBJ2-5; the match to TRBD1 covers 8 bases. This CDR3 has 16 amino acids. Losses at the gene ends were 5 bases for V and 0 bases for J; bases not matched to a gene: 8. Germline V gene sequence: CDR1 SGHAT, CDR2 FQNNGV. The CDR3 coding sequence is TGTGCCAGCAGCCCACCGACAGGGGTCGACCAAGAGACCCAGTACTTC. Its translation: CASSPPTGVDQETQYF. The variable domain in full, completed from reference TRBV11-2 and TRBJ2-5, reads EAGVAQSPRYKIIEKRQSVAFWCNPISGHATLYWYQQILGQGPKLLIQFQNNGVVDDSQLPKDRFSAERLKGVDSTLKIQPAKLEDSAVYLCASSPPTGVDQETQYFGPGTRLLVL.

This clonotype has ten or more counts. The chain joins TRBV18 to TRBJ2-6; D gene unclear. From germline, CDR1 is KGHSH and CDR2 LQKENI. Trimming took off 6 bases at V and 0 bases at J, with 12 bases between the two ends. The CDR3 spans 16 residues. The CDR3 loop reads CASSALENSGANVLTF. The CDR3 DNA follows: TGTGCCAGCTCTGCCCTAGAAAACTCTGGGGCCAACGTCCTGACTTTC.

There are many counts of this clonotype. The chain combines TRBV4-1 with TRBJ2-1; TRBD2 matches 7 bases. Germline assignment: CDR1 MGHRA and CDR2 YSYEKL. The CDR3 sequence is 17 residues long. V lost 1 base to trimming and J lost 0 bases; unmatched junction nucleotides: 6. DNA of the CDR3: TGCGCCAGCAGCCAAGGGGAGGGGCTAAACTCCTACAATGAGCAGTTCTTC. Residues: CASSQGEGLNSYNEQFF.

This clonotype occurred many times. CDR3 sequence: CATSRVIGGYSNQPQHF. CDR3 in DNA: TGTGCCACCAGCAGAGTTATAGGGGGCTATAGCAATCAGCCCCAGCATTTT. The chain recombines TRBV15 with TRBJ1-5; TRBD1 aligns across 7 bases. From germline, CDR1 is LNHNV and CDR2 YYDKDF (reference sequence). This CDR3 region has 17 residues. Trimming removed 1 base from V and 0 bases from J; junction bases left unmatched: 6.

This clonotype was counted only a few times. The genes are TRBV4-3 and TRBJ2-4, with 8 bases aligning to TRBD1. The V and J ends lost 0 bases and 8 bases, in that order; junction bases with no gene match: 9. CDR3 length: 16 amino acids. Germline V gives CDR1 LGHNA, CDR2 YSLEER. As DNA, the CDR3 is TGCGCCAGCAGCCAAGATTCTAGGGCAGGGGGCGACATTCAGTACTTC. Translated, it gives CASSQDSRAGGDIQYF.

This clonotype was found many times. V gene TRBV12-3 or TRBV12-4 combines with J gene TRBJ1-3, with TRBD1 as a possible D gene (6 bases). This CDR3 comprises 15 residues. V lost 5 bases and J lost 3, with 14 bases in between. The CDR3 spells CASSPRGGVGNTIYF. CDR3 DNA sequence: TGTGCCAGCAGTCCCAGGGGAGGGGTTGGAAACACCATATATTTT.

The table lists this clonotype with many counts. The rearrangement joins TRBV7-8 to TRBJ1-2; D uncertain. Trimming stripped 4 bases from V and 1 base from J, with 16 bases between. Germline assignment: CDR1 SGHVS and CDR2 FQNEAQ. This CDR3 is built from 16 residues. The CDR3: CASSSRAIEYNYGYTF. DNA of the CDR3: TGTGCCAGCAGCTCCCGCGCAATAGAGTATAACTATGGCTACACCTTC.